The next 21 T cell receptor beta chains were all read from a single sample in a study of blood T cell repertoires in COVID-19. The method was immunoSEQ multiplex PCR; TCRdb's version includes in-frame clones alone and lacks a portion of them. The data show roughly 360,000 clones, approximately 90% seen once. Specimen: PBMCs or T cells enriched from blood (not recorded which). The receptors shown here come from a woman aged 30 to 39 with acute COVID-19.

This clone was counted a few times. J is TRBJ1-6 and V is TRBV7-3, with D possibly matching TRBD1 (6 bases). This CDR3 has 16 amino acids. In germline, CDR1 is SGHTA, CDR2 FQGTGA. V lost 5 bases and J lost 5, with 16 bases in between. CDR3 bases: TGTGCCAGCAGCCTTTTGCCCGGGACAAATAATTCACCCCTCCACTTT. Encoded protein: CASSLLPGTNNSPLHF.

V is TRBV10-3 and J is TRBJ1-5, with 9 bases that match TRBD1. With 0 bases clipped from V and 4 bases from J, the junction kept 1 base outside the gene matches. This CDR3 comprises 15 residues. CDR1 ENHRY and CDR2 SYGVKD come from the germline V gene. The CDR3 loop is CAISESGQGNQPQHF. CDR3 nucleotide sequence: TGTGCCATCAGTGAGTCGGGACAGGGAAATCAGCCCCAGCATTTT.

This clone came up a few times. The chain employs TRBV3-1 (or the pseudogene TRBV3-2) and TRBJ1-5; 7 bases match TRBD1. Germline trimming cut 4 bases from V and 6 bases from J; bases unmatched to any gene: 6. Germline CDR1 reads LGHDT; CDR2 reads YNNKEL (reference sequence). The CDR3 is made up of 14 amino acids. DNA of the CDR3: TGTGCCAGCAGCCCCCAACAGGGGAGTCAGCCCCAGCATTTT. Amino acid sequence: CASSPQQGSQPQHF.

V gene TRBV7-2 combines with J gene TRBJ1-1, with D unresolved. Between the trimmed V and J ends, which lost 1 base and 6 bases, there was a span of 12 bases. The CDR3 loop spans 14 amino acids. Per germline, CDR1 SGHTA and CDR2 FQGNSA. CDR3 bases: TGTGCCAGCAGCTTAGTCGCAACATTACCTGAAGCTTTCTTT. Translation gives CASSLVATLPEAFF.

This chain uses TRBV15 with TRBJ1-3; D gene ambiguous. V lost 0 bases to trimming and J lost 0 bases, with 9 bases between them. The CDR3 totals 16 residues. Germline V lookup: CDR1 LNHNV, CDR2 YYDKDF (reference sequence). For the CDR3, the DNA is TGTGCCACCAGCAGAGAATACTTGAGCTCTGGAAACACCATATATTTT. Translation gives CATSREYLSSGNTIYF.

The CDR3 nucleotides are TGTGCCACCAGTGCTGGGGCCTTCACAGATACGCAGTATTTT. Amino acid sequence: CATSAGAFTDTQYF. The V gene is TRBV24-1, the J gene TRBJ2-3; possible D gene TRBD1, 5 bases. CDR1 KGHDR and CDR2 SFDVKD come from the germline V gene. Trimming took off 5 bases at V and 2 bases at J, with 10 bases between the two ends. This CDR3 region has 14 residues.

The rearrangement uses TRBV5-1 and TRBJ1-2, with TRBD1 matching 9 bases. The CDR3 is 14 residues long. The germline CDR1 and CDR2 sequences are SGHRS and YFSETQ. Trimming cost V 2 bases and J 10 bases; bases outside gene matches: 9. The CDR3 is CASSFSRGQGYYTF. CDR3 sequence (DNA): TGCGCCAGCAGCTTCTCAAGGGGACAGGGTTACTACACCTTC.

This clone was seen only once. The genes are TRBV5-5 and TRBJ1-2; D not resolved. Germline CDR1 reads SGHKS; CDR2 reads YYEKEE (reference sequence). The V end lost 0 bases, the J end lost 8 bases, and 14 bases lay between the germline ends. There are 14 residues in the CDR3. The CDR3 protein is CASSLAGYLQGYTF. In DNA form, the CDR3 reads TGTGCCAGCAGCTTGGCAGGATATCTGCAAGGCTACACCTTC.

The rearrangement links TRBV5-1 to TRBJ2-7; TRBD2 might be the D (6 bases). The CDR3 consists of 15 residues. The germline CDR1 and CDR2 sequences are SGHRS and YFSETQ. V lost 0 bases, J lost 3 bases, and 13 bases lay in between. CDR3 nucleotide sequence: TGCGCCAGCAGCTTGGAATCCGGGAGTAACTACGAGCAGTACTTC. It encodes CASSLESGSNYEQYF. Using reference TRBV5-1 and TRBJ2-7 for the parts outside the CDR3, the full variable domain is KAGVTQTPRYLIKTRGQQVTLSCSPISGHRSVSWYQQTPGQGLQFLFEYFSETQRNKGNFPGRFSGRQFSNSRSEMNVSTLELGDSALYLCASSLESGSNYEQYFGPGTRLTVT.

This chain connects TRBV5-4 to TRBJ1-6; D is ambiguous. Trimming pared 0 bases from V and 8 bases from J, leaving 12 bases between. CDR1 and CDR2 (germline): SGHNT, YYREEE (reference sequence). The CDR3 runs 15 residues. CDR3 residues: CASSLAEDGDSPLHF. The CDR3 nucleotides are TGTGCCAGCAGCTTGGCTGAGGATGGTGATTCACCCCTCCACTTT.

The genes are TRBV29-1 and TRBJ2-3; 9 positions agree with TRBD1. CDR3 length: 14 residues. Germline lookup yields CDR1 SQVTM and CDR2 ANQGSEA. The V segment lost 7 bases and the J segment 5 bases; nucleotides outside the gene matches: 10. The DNA of the CDR3 is TGCAGCGCTCAGGGACAGGGCATGGGAGATACGCAGTATTTT. The encoded protein is CSAQGQGMGDTQYF.

The gene calls are TRBV24-1 and TRBJ2-7; TRBD2 might be the D (7 bases). Germline V lookup: CDR1 KGHDR, CDR2 SFDVKD. The CDR3 consists of 15 residues. V dropped 8 bases and J dropped 0 bases, with 16 bases sitting between them. The CDR3 spells CATMLGGPCSYEQYF. DNA for the CDR3: TGTGCCACCATGCTGGGGGGGCCTTGCTCCTACGAGCAGTACTTC.

V usage is TRBV6-5 and J usage is TRBJ1-1; D might be TRBD1 (5 bases). The germline V gene has CDR1 MNHEY and CDR2 SVGAGI. The CDR3 extends over 13 amino acids. Trimming cost V 8 bases and J 0 bases, with 10 bases left between them. The chain's CDR3 is CASGAVMNTEAFF. The CDR3 DNA reads as TGTGCCAGCGGGGCAGTCATGAACACTGAAGCTTTCTTT.

The chain employs TRBV2 and TRBJ1-1; 9 nucleotides agree with TRBD1. With V trimmed by 4 bases and J by 7 bases, 7 bases remained unmatched. The V gene's germline CDR1 is SNHLY and CDR2 FYNNEI. The CDR3 contains 14 residues. The chain's CDR3 is CASSGSDRGLEAFF. The CDR3 DNA is TGTGCCAGCAGTGGGTCGGACAGGGGCCTTGAAGCTTTCTTT.

The rearrangement joins TRBV27 to TRBJ2-3; D perhaps matches TRBD2 (5 bases). The CDR3 covers 16 residues. Looked up from germline, CDR1 is MNHEY and CDR2 is SMNVEV (reference sequence). With 6 bases removed from V and 0 bases from J, the gap between germline ends came to 16 bases. CDR3 bases: TGTGCCAGCAGCCTCGGGGTGGGTACTAGCACAGATACGCAGTATTTT. Translating it yields CASSLGVGTSTDTQYF.

This clone was detected once. This rearrangement joins TRBV7-9 to TRBJ1-3; 8 positions agree with TRBD1. V lost 0 bases, J lost 3 bases, and 4 bases stayed unmatched. Germline CDR1 SEHNR, CDR2 FQNEAQ (reference sequence). The CDR3 sequence is 16 residues long. CDR3 residues: CASSLADRARGNTIYF. The CDR3 coding sequence is TGTGCCAGCAGCTTAGCGGACAGGGCGCGTGGAAACACCATATATTTT.

This chain connects TRBV3-1 (or the pseudogene TRBV3-2) to TRBJ1-4; a weak D match, TRBD1 (5 bases). The germline V gene encodes CDR1 LGHDT and CDR2 YNNKEL (reference sequence). V was shortened by 2 bases and J by 8 bases, with 15 bases between the two germline ends. The CDR3 is 15 residues long. The CDR3 DNA reads TGTGCCAGCAGCCAAAGAGGAGGGGTTTGGGAAAAACTGTTTTTT. Translating it yields CASSQRGGVWEKLFF.

The chain has TRBV5-1 and TRBJ1-2, with a weak D call TRBD1 (6 bases). Germline V lookup: CDR1 SGHRS, CDR2 YFSETQ. The CDR3 contains 15 residues. V gave up 0 bases and J gave up 0 bases, with 9 bases separating them. The CDR3 coding sequence is TGCGCCAGCAGCTTGGGACAGGCAACTAACTATGGCTACACCTTC. As protein: CASSLGQATNYGYTF.

The V call is TRBV6-2 or TRBV6-3, the J call TRBJ2-7, with 7 bases aligning to TRBD1. With V trimmed by 5 bases and J by 1 base, 5 bases remained unmatched. The CDR3 length is 14 residues. Germline CDR1 is MNHEY and CDR2 is SVGEGT. CDR3 region: CASSTQGESYEQYF. The CDR3 DNA reads as TGTGCCAGCAGTACCCAGGGGGAGTCCTACGAGCAGTACTTC.

The chain has TRBV3-1 (or the pseudogene TRBV3-2) and TRBJ2-5; perhaps TRBD2 as D (6 bases). The germline V and J ends were trimmed by 5 bases and 3 bases, with 22 bases remaining between them. Germline V gene sequence: CDR1 LGHDT, CDR2 YNNKEL (reference sequence). CDR3 length: 17 amino acids. CDR3 nucleotides: TGTGCCAGCAGCTCCGCCCCCGGGCGGGGAAAAAAAGAGACCCAGTACTTC. Protein sequence: CASSSAPGRGKKETQYF.

The CDR3 sequence: CASSIPTGMASYEQYF. The CDR3, as DNA: TGTGCCAGTAGTATCCCCACAGGAATGGCGTCCTACGAGCAGTACTTC. This chain joins TRBV19 and TRBJ2-7; D possibly corresponds to TRBD1 (5 bases). The V and J ends lost 3 bases and 1 base respectively, with 16 bases between them. The CDR3 has 16 amino acids. Looked up from germline, CDR1 is LNHDA and CDR2 is SQIVND (reference sequence).